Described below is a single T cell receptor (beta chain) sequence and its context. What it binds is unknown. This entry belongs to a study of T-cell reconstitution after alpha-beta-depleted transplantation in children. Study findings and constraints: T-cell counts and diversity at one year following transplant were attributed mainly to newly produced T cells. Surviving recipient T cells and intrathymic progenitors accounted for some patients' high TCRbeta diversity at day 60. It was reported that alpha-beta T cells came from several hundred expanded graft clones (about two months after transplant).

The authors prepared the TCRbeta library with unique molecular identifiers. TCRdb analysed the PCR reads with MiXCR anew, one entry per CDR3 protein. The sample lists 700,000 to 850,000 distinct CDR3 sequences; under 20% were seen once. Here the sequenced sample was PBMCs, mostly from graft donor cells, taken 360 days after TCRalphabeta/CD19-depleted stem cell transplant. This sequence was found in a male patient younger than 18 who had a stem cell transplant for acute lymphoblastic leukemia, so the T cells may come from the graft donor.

In DNA, the CDR3 is TGTGCCAGCTCTGTCTCGAACGGGAATGAGCAGTTCTTC. Translating it yields CASSVSNGNEQFF. This chain links TRBV18 with TRBJ2-1; D not resolved. V was trimmed by 6 bases and J by 7 bases, leaving 13 bases between them. CDR1 and CDR2 from the germline V gene are KGHSH and LQKENI. The CDR3 is made up of 13 amino acids.